Listed below are T cell receptor beta chains from one sample, sequenced in a study of neoadjuvant anti-PD-1 for oral cavity cancer. Produced via immunoSEQ multiplex PCR; TCRdb's table is partial and in-frame only. The sample records about 12,000 clones, more than 60% being singletons. This specimen consisted of PBMCs, obtained before nivolumab (anti-PD-1) treatment. The receptor source for this set is a person between 40 and 85 years old with oral cavity squamous cell carcinoma. CDR3s include the opening cysteine and the closing phenylalanine or tryptophan. The order of the fields is clone size, J gene, D gene, V gene, CDR3 protein, CDR3 DNA. The D gene is left open where the match is weak. Rows give clone size only sometimes, using once, few, many, or a class for an expanded clone.

clone size: few; J gene: TRBJ2-2; D gene: -; V gene: TRBV7-6; CDR3 protein: CASSLTWAGELFF; CDR3 DNA: TGTGCCAGCAGCTTAACGTGGGCCGGGGAGCTGTTTTTT
clone size: -; J gene: TRBJ1-1; D gene: TRBD1; V gene: TRBV5-1; CDR3 protein: CASSLGGGNSKPSAFF; CDR3 DNA: TGCGCCAGCAGTCTAGGGGGCGGGAATTCCAAACCTAGCGCTTTCTTT
clone size: -; J gene: TRBJ2-3; D gene: -; V gene: TRBV5-1; CDR3 protein: CASSWLGADTQYF; CDR3 DNA: TGCGCCAGCAGCTGGCTTGGGGCAGATACGCAGTATTTT
clone size: -; J gene: TRBJ2-3; D gene: TRBD2; V gene: TRBV18; CDR3 protein: CASSPLRGEAEYF; CDR3 DNA: TGTGCCAGCTCACCCCTTCGGGGGGAAGCAGAGTATTTT
clone size: -; J gene: TRBJ2-2; D gene: -; V gene: TRBV2; CDR3 protein: CASSVEGQVGELFF; CDR3 DNA: TGTGCCAGCAGTGTGGAGGGGCAGGTCGGGGAGCTGTTTTTT
clone size: -; J gene: TRBJ1-5; D gene: TRBD1; V gene: TRBV25-1; CDR3 protein: CASRGGTASNQPQHF; CDR3 DNA: TGTGCCAGCAGGGGGGGGACAGCTAGCAATCAGCCCCAGCATTTT
clone size: -; J gene: TRBJ1-6; D gene: -; V gene: TRBV25-1; CDR3 protein: CASRNTASSYNSPLHF; CDR3 DNA: TGTGCCAGCAGGAATACAGCGAGCTCCTATAATTCACCCCTCCACTTT
clone size: few; J gene: TRBJ2-2; D gene: -; V gene: TRBV4-2; CDR3 protein: CASSQDPGGTGELFF; CDR3 DNA: TGTGCCAGCAGCCAAGATCCAGGGGGGACCGGGGAGCTGTTTTTT
clone size: few; J gene: TRBJ1-5; D gene: -; V gene: TRBV10-3; CDR3 protein: CAISDATSQPQHF; CDR3 DNA: TGTGCCATCAGTGATGCTACTTCTCAGCCCCAGCATTTT
clone size: once; J gene: TRBJ2-5; D gene: -; V gene: TRBV5-1; CDR3 protein: CASSLRSPGLRVGETQYF; CDR3 DNA: TGCGCCAGCAGCCTTCGCTCCCCGGGACTTCGGGTAGGAGAGACCCAGTACTTC
clone size: few; J gene: TRBJ2-1; D gene: TRBD1; V gene: TRBV5-5; CDR3 protein: CASSLPGTGYNEQFF; CDR3 DNA: TGTGCCAGCAGCTTGCCCGGGACAGGTTACAATGAGCAGTTCTTC
clone size: -; J gene: TRBJ2-7; D gene: -; V gene: TRBV5-6; CDR3 protein: CASSYPSVSAGYTYEQYF; CDR3 DNA: TGTGCCAGCAGCTACCCCTCGGTTTCAGCGGGTTACACCTACGAGCAGTACTTC
clone size: few; J gene: TRBJ1-3; D gene: -; V gene: TRBV5-5; CDR3 protein: CASSLLTAKYSGNTIYF; CDR3 DNA: TGTGCCAGCAGCTTGCTGACCGCAAAATACTCTGGAAACACCATATATTTT
clone size: -; J gene: TRBJ1-5; D gene: -; V gene: TRBV7-2; CDR3 protein: CASSSDSIEKPQHF; CDR3 DNA: TGTGCCAGCAGCTCGGACAGTATAGAAAAGCCCCAGCATTTT
clone size: -; J gene: TRBJ2-7; D gene: -; V gene: TRBV27; CDR3 protein: CASRTWGALEQYF; CDR3 DNA: TGTGCCAGCAGGACGTGGGGGGCCCTTGAGCAGTACTTC
clone size: -; J gene: TRBJ2-5; D gene: TRBD1; V gene: TRBV13; CDR3 protein: CASSPGTGVRETQYF; CDR3 DNA: TGTGCCAGCAGCCCTGGGACAGGGGTGAGAGAGACCCAGTACTTC
clone size: few; J gene: TRBJ1-1; D gene: -; V gene: TRBV18; CDR3 protein: CASSRDTSNTEAFF; CDR3 DNA: TGTGCCAGCTCTCGGGACACTTCGAACACTGAAGCTTTCTTT
clone size: -; J gene: TRBJ1-5; D gene: -; V gene: TRBV28; CDR3 protein: CASSPGGRPNQPQHF; CDR3 DNA: TGTGCCAGCAGCCCTGGAGGACGTCCCAATCAGCCCCAGCATTTT
clone size: -; J gene: TRBJ1-2; D gene: -; V gene: TRBV28; CDR3 protein: CATQKYGYTF; CDR3 DNA: TGTGCCACCCAGAAGTATGGCTACACCTTC
clone size: few; J gene: TRBJ2-7; D gene: -; V gene: TRBV4-1; CDR3 protein: CASSLDERPNYEQYF; CDR3 DNA: TGCGCCAGCAGCCTCGACGAGCGGCCCAACTACGAGCAGTACTTC
clone size: -; J gene: TRBJ1-1; D gene: TRBD1; V gene: TRBV25-1; CDR3 protein: CATSRGLRTEAFF; CDR3 DNA: TGTGCCACCTCAAGGGGGCTGAGAACTGAAGCTTTCTTT
clone size: once; J gene: TRBJ2-3; D gene: TRBD2; V gene: TRBV27; CDR3 protein: CASSPNPRLAVGDTQYF; CDR3 DNA: TGTGCCAGCAGTCCCAACCCCCGACTAGCGGTAGGAGATACGCAGTATTTT
clone size: -; J gene: TRBJ2-3; D gene: -; V gene: TRBV13; CDR3 protein: CASSILAGASTDTQYF; CDR3 DNA: TGTGCCAGCAGTATACTAGCAGGCGCTAGCACAGATACGCAGTATTTT
clone size: -; J gene: TRBJ1-1; D gene: -; V gene: TRBV10-3; CDR3 protein: CAISESTGGRAFF; CDR3 DNA: TGTGCCATCAGTGAGTCGACGGGGGGCCGAGCTTTCTTT
clone size: -; J gene: TRBJ1-1; D gene: -; V gene: TRBV12-5; CDR3 protein: CASGLVNGGKSTEAFF; CDR3 DNA: TGTGCTAGTGGTTTGGTCAACGGGGGAAAGAGCACTGAAGCTTTCTTT
clone size: -; J gene: TRBJ2-5; D gene: -; V gene: TRBV7-8; CDR3 protein: CASSLNSEGRETQYF; CDR3 DNA: TGTGCCAGCAGCTTAAACTCGGAGGGTAGGGAGACCCAGTACTTC
clone size: few; J gene: TRBJ1-1; D gene: TRBD1; V gene: TRBV18; CDR3 protein: CASSGRTGPNTEAFF; CDR3 DNA: TGTGCCAGCTCAGGGCGGACAGGGCCGAACACTGAAGCTTTCTTT
clone size: once; J gene: TRBJ2-1; D gene: -; V gene: TRBV7-6; CDR3 protein: CASSLGAIRNEQFF; CDR3 DNA: TGTGCCAGCAGCTTAGGAGCCATTCGGAATGAGCAGTTCTTC
clone size: -; J gene: TRBJ2-2; D gene: TRBD1; V gene: TRBV5-1; CDR3 protein: CASSSRDRANGELFF; CDR3 DNA: TGCGCCAGCAGCTCCCGGGACAGGGCTAACGGGGAGCTGTTTTTT
clone size: -; J gene: TRBJ2-7; D gene: TRBD1; V gene: TRBV6-6; CDR3 protein: CASSFFLGQALYEQYF; CDR3 DNA: TGTGCCAGCAGCTTTTTCCTTGGACAGGCGCTTTACGAGCAGTACTTC
clone size: -; J gene: TRBJ2-7; D gene: -; V gene: TRBV29-1; CDR3 protein: CSVADSSYEQYF; CDR3 DNA: TGCAGCGTTGCGGACAGCTCCTACGAGCAGTACTTC
clone size: -; J gene: TRBJ2-5; D gene: TRBD2; V gene: TRBV7-2; CDR3 protein: CASSPPSGGAPGTQYF; CDR3 DNA: TGTGCCAGCAGCCCTCCGAGCGGGGGGGCTCCGGGGACCCAGTACTTC
clone size: -; J gene: TRBJ2-5; D gene: TRBD2; V gene: TRBV19; CDR3 protein: CASRGGTPGTETQYF; CDR3 DNA: TGTGCCAGCCGCGGGGGGACCCCGGGGACGGAGACCCAGTACTTC
clone size: -; J gene: TRBJ1-6; D gene: -; V gene: TRBV2; CDR3 protein: CASISQGSDNSPLHF; CDR3 DNA: TGTGCCAGCATCTCGCAGGGGTCGGATAATTCACCCCTCCACTTT
clone size: -; J gene: TRBJ2-7; D gene: -; V gene: TRBV5-1; CDR3 protein: CASSLGGHYEQYF; CDR3 DNA: TGCGCCAGCAGCTTGGGGGGACATTACGAGCAGTACTTC
clone size: -; J gene: TRBJ2-5; D gene: TRBD2; V gene: TRBV7-6; CDR3 protein: CASSGRTSGRVGETQYF; CDR3 DNA: TGTGCCAGCAGCGGGCGGACTAGCGGGAGAGTTGGAGAGACCCAGTACTTC
clone size: -; J gene: TRBJ2-1; D gene: -; V gene: TRBV19; CDR3 protein: CASAWGWSYNEQFF; CDR3 DNA: TGTGCCAGTGCCTGGGGGTGGTCCTACAATGAGCAGTTCTTC